Listed below are T cell receptor beta chains from one sample, sequenced in a study of blood T cell repertoires in COVID-19. Measured with immunoSEQ multiplex PCR; TCRdb has only the in-frame clones, and not every one. Of tens of thousands of clones listed, about 79% are singletons. Input material: peripheral blood. Receptor source: a man aged 65-85 years with acute or convalescent COVID-19. CDR3s include the opening cysteine and the closing phenylalanine or tryptophan. D genes are given only for firm matches. Size is omitted from some rows. Given values are once, few, many or a class for expanded clones.

V,J,size,D,DNA,CDR3
TRBV28,TRBJ1-5,-,TRBD1,TGTGCCAGCAGTTCCACGGGACAGGGGGGCAATCAGCCCCAGCATTTT,CASSSTGQGGNQPQHF
TRBV18,TRBJ2-4,-,TRBD2,TGTGCCAGCTCACCTGCGGCGGGAGAGGACATTCAGTACTTC,CASSPAAGEDIQYF
TRBV4-2,TRBJ1-1,-,-,TGTGCCAGCAGCCAGGAGACGGTGATGAACACTGAAGCTTTCTTT,CASSQETVMNTEAFF
TRBV4-3,TRBJ2-1,once,TRBD2,TGCGCCAGCAGCCAAGATGCTAGCGGGAACTACAATGAGCAGTTCTTC,CASSQDASGNYNEQFF
TRBV7-2,TRBJ2-1,-,TRBD2,TGTGCCAGCAGCTTGTCGCTAGCGGGAGGGTACAATGAGCAGTTCTTC,CASSLSLAGGYNEQFF
TRBV3-1/TRBV3-2,TRBJ1-1,few,-,TGTGCCAGCATCAAGCAGGGCACCCGGAACACTGAAGCTTTCTTT,CASIKQGTRNTEAFF
TRBV11-2,TRBJ1-4,-,TRBD1,TGTGCCAGCAGCGACGCGGGGACAGGGTATGAAAAACTGTTTTTT,CASSDAGTGYEKLFF
TRBV29-1,TRBJ2-1,-,TRBD2,TGCAGCGTTGAAAAGGGTAGCGGGAGCTCCTACAATGAGCAGTTCTTC,CSVEKGSGSSYNEQFF
TRBV3-1/TRBV3-2,TRBJ2-2,-,TRBD1,TGTGCCAGCAGCCAGGACAGGGTGAACACCGGGGAGCTGTTTTTT,CASSQDRVNTGELFF
TRBV5-1,TRBJ2-7,-,TRBD2,TGCGCCAGCAGCTTGGGCGGGGGGCGATCCTACGAGCAGTACTTC,CASSLGGGRSYEQYF
TRBV18,TRBJ1-1,-,TRBD1,TGTGCCAGCGACAGGGGAGGTAACACTGAAGCTTTCTTT,CASDRGGNTEAFF
TRBV5-1,TRBJ2-1,-,TRBD1,TGCGCCAGCAGCTTGGGGGACAGTGGGTACAATGAGCAGTTCTTC,CASSLGDSGYNEQFF
TRBV5-1,TRBJ2-1,once,TRBD2,TGCGCCAGCAGCCCCCGGACTAGCGAGAATGAGCAGTTCTTC,CASSPRTSENEQFF
TRBV6-5,TRBJ2-2,-,-,TGTGCCATCTTAGGGACTGGGGTCACCGGGGAGCTGTTTTTT,CAILGTGVTGELFF
TRBV28,TRBJ1-5,few,TRBD1,TGTGCCAGCAGCCCCCGTGACAGGGGCTTTGGCAATCAGCCCCAGCATTTT,CASSPRDRGFGNQPQHF
TRBV19,TRBJ2-7,once,TRBD1,TGTGCCAGTAGTCTCGGCGGACAGGAGTACTTC,CASSLGGQEYF
TRBV11-3,TRBJ2-3,-,-,TGTGCCAGCAGCCCCACACGCGGGTCAGATACGCAGTATTTT,CASSPTRGSDTQYF
TRBV7-6,TRBJ1-4,-,TRBD1,TGTGCCAGCAGCTTAGAACAGGGGGCGGTGGGAGGAAAACTGTTTTTT,CASSLEQGAVGGKLFF
TRBV10-3,TRBJ2-7,once,-,TGTGCCATCAGTGAACCTGGGACTTACTACGAGCAGTACTTC,CAISEPGTYYEQYF
TRBV9,TRBJ2-1,-,-,TGTGCCAGCAGCGTAGGAGGGCGGGGAGCGGGTGAGCAGTTCTTC,CASSVGGRGAGEQFF
TRBV7-2,TRBJ2-7,-,TRBD2,TGTGCCAGCAGCCCGGGTGGGAGGGGTAACTACGAGCAGTACTTC,CASSPGGRGNYEQYF
TRBV6-5,TRBJ1-1,-,-,TGTGCCAGCCGTATCTCACTAATGAACACTGAAGCTTTCTTT,CASRISLMNTEAFF
TRBV5-4,TRBJ1-4,-,-,TGTGCCAGCAGCGCCCCTGGAGCGGAAAAACTGTTTTTT,CASSAPGAEKLFF
TRBV2,TRBJ1-4,-,TRBD1,TGTGCCAGCACCCGGGACAGCTATAATGAAAAACTGTTTTTT,CASTRDSYNEKLFF
TRBV28,TRBJ2-3,-,TRBD2,TGTGCCAGCTTCACAGGGAAGGGTAGCGGGGGCACAGATACGCAGTATTTT,CASFTGKGSGGTDTQYF
TRBV2,TRBJ1-4,-,-,TGTGCCAGCAGTGAATTTACTGAACTGTTTTTT,CASSEFTELFF
TRBV28,TRBJ1-1,-,-,TGTGCCAGCAGTGAGTTGCTTGAAGCTTTCTTT,CASSELLEAFF
TRBV3-1/TRBV3-2,TRBJ2-1,-,-,TGTGCCAGCAGCCGATCTGCGAGCTCCTACAATGAGCAGTTCTTC,CASSRSASSYNEQFF
TRBV20-1,TRBJ1-2,-,-,TGCAGTGCTACCGAGACTGATGGCTACACCTTC,CSATETDGYTF
TRBV27,TRBJ2-5,-,TRBD2,TGTGCCAGCAGTCCCCGGGCCCCTAGACTAGCGGGAGACCAAGAGACCCAGTACTTC,CASSPRAPRLAGDQETQYF
TRBV30,TRBJ2-2,-,-,TGTGCCTGGACCCGAGTACCGCTGACCGGGGAGCTGTTTTTT,CAWTRVPLTGELFF
TRBV20-1,TRBJ2-1,-,-,TGCAGTGTATTTGAGCAGTTCTTC,CSVFEQFF
TRBV7-9,TRBJ2-1,-,-,TGTGCCAGCAGCTTACCCCCTAGCGATGAGCAGTTCTTC,CASSLPPSDEQFF
TRBV27,TRBJ2-2,-,TRBD1,TGTGCCAGCAGATTCGGGACAGGGGGGTCCGGGGAGCTGTTTTTT,CASRFGTGGSGELFF
TRBV19,TRBJ2-1,-,TRBD1,TGTGCCAGTAGTCCTCGACAGGGGACACCTGACAATGAGCAGTTCTTC,CASSPRQGTPDNEQFF
TRBV10-3,TRBJ1-4,once,TRBD1,TGTGCCATCAGTGAGGAAACAGGGGGCTGGATTACAACTGCAACTAATGAAAAACTGTTTTTT,CAISEETGGWITTATNEKLFF
TRBV6-5,TRBJ1-1,few,-,TGTGCCAGCAGGGCTTCGGGTGGCACTGAAGCTTTCTTT,CASRASGGTEAFF
TRBV24-1,TRBJ2-1,-,-,TGTGCCACCAGTGACGCGACTGGATTCGCCTACAATGAGCAGTTCTTC,CATSDATGFAYNEQFF
TRBV6-5,TRBJ2-7,-,TRBD1,TGTGCCAGCAGTTCCCGGGACAGGGAGGATGAGTACGAGCAGTACTTC,CASSSRDREDEYEQYF
TRBV11-2,TRBJ2-6,-,-,TGTGCCAGCAGCCTGATAGGGGAACCGAGCTCTGGGGCCAACGTCCTGACTTTC,CASSLIGEPSSGANVLTF
TRBV7-3,TRBJ2-1,-,TRBD2,TGTGCCAGCAGCTCGCCCGGGACTAGAGATAATGAGCAGTTCTTC,CASSSPGTRDNEQFF
TRBV7-3,TRBJ2-3,once,-,TGTGCCAGCAGCTCGAGCACAGATACGCAGTATTTT,CASSSSTDTQYF
TRBV5-1,TRBJ1-2,few,TRBD1,TGCGCCAGCAGCCAAGGGACAGGGGGAAACTATGGCTACACCTTC,CASSQGTGGNYGYTF
TRBV6-6,TRBJ2-4,once,-,TGTGCCAGCAGTTACTCGACGCAGGGGAGAAACATTCAGTACTTC,CASSYSTQGRNIQYF
TRBV18,TRBJ1-1,-,-,TGTGCCAGCTCACAAACAGACACTGAAGCTTTCTTT,CASSQTDTEAFF
TRBV19,TRBJ1-1,-,TRBD1,TGTGCCAGTAGCGACAGGGGGGGTTCGGACACTGAAGCTTTCTTT,CASSDRGGSDTEAFF
TRBV6-2/TRBV6-3,TRBJ1-5,-,TRBD1,TGTGCCAGCAGTCCCCAGGGGGAGGGCAATCAGCCCCAGCATTTT,CASSPQGEGNQPQHF
TRBV18,TRBJ1-1,-,TRBD1,TGTGCCAGCTCCCGCGACAGGGGGAACACTGAAGCTTTCTTT,CASSRDRGNTEAFF
TRBV11-2,TRBJ2-7,-,-,TGTGCCAGCAGTAGACAGGAGACCTACGAGCAGTACTTC,CASSRQETYEQYF
TRBV9,TRBJ2-7,-,-,TGTGCCAGCAGCGTGGGCTATGGCGAGCAGTACTTC,CASSVGYGEQYF
TRBV6-5,TRBJ1-5,-,-,TGTGCCAGCAGTTACGGAGGTGAGGGACAGCCCCAGCATTTT,CASSYGGEGQPQHF
TRBV2,TRBJ1-2,-,-,TGTGCCAGCAGTGAAGTGGGGCCCAGGGGCTACACCTTC,CASSEVGPRGYTF
TRBV7-9,TRBJ1-2,-,TRBD1,TGTGCCAGCACCTCAAATAAACAGGGGGACTACTATGGCTACACCTTC,CASTSNKQGDYYGYTF
TRBV5-1,TRBJ1-1,-,TRBD1,TGCGCCAGCACCCGAACAGGGGAGGACACTGAAGCTTTCTTT,CASTRTGEDTEAFF
TRBV30,TRBJ2-7,-,TRBD1,TGTGCCTGGAGTGTAGGACAGGGCGACGAGCAGTACTTC,CAWSVGQGDEQYF